The 29 T cell receptor beta chains listed next were all sequenced from one sample in a study of T-cell reconstitution after alpha-beta-depleted transplantation in children. For TCRbeta, the library was prepared with unique molecular identifiers. A single record per CDR3 protein comes from TCRdb applying MiXCR to the PCR reads. The sample consists of about 610,000 distinct CDR3 sequences, roughly a quarter of them appearing once. Sample: PBMCs, taken before TCRalphabeta/CD19-depleted stem cell transplant. Receptor source: a boy under three years old with Wiskott-Aldrich syndrome, due to receive a stem cell transplant.

This chain connects TRBV19 to TRBJ2-2, with a weak D call TRBD1 (5 bases). The CDR3 loop spans 15 amino acids. V lost 1 base and J 3 bases, leaving 9 bases between the germline ends. From germline, CDR1 is LNHDA and CDR2 SQIVND (reference sequence). CDR3 loop: CASSIGGQHTGELFF. CDR3 sequence (DNA): TGTGCCAGTAGTATAGGTGGACAACACACCGGGGAGCTGTTTTTT. Filled out from reference TRBV19 and TRBJ2-2, the complete variable domain reads DGGITQSPKYLFRKEGQNVTLSCEQNLNHDAMYWYRQDPGQGLRLIYYSQIVNDFQKGDIAEGYSVSREKKESFPLTVTSAQKNPTAFYLCASSIGGQHTGELFFGEGSRLTVL.

The chain combines TRBV4-1 with TRBJ2-3; D is possibly TRBD1 or TRBD2 (7 bases each). Germline-derived CDR1 and CDR2 are MGHRA and YSYEKL. The CDR3 spans 14 residues. Trimming removed 4 bases from V and 9 bases from J, with 17 bases in between. CDR3: CASSPTTGRGTQYF. CDR3 nucleotides: TGCGCCAGCAGCCCAACGACAGGGAGGGGGACGCAGTATTTT.

The chain couples TRBV12-3 or TRBV12-4 to TRBJ1-4, with TRBD1 matching 10 bases. V dropped 5 bases and J dropped 10; count of bases not matched to a gene: 7. This CDR3 has 14 amino acids. DNA of the CDR3: TGTGCCAGCAGTCGACAGGGGGCGCTCGGAAAACTGTTTTTT. This gives the protein CASSRQGALGKLFF.

In this sample, this clonotype turned up a few times. This chain uses TRBV7-2 with TRBJ2-3, with 8 bases aligning to TRBD2. From germline, CDR1 is SGHTA and CDR2 FQGNSA. The V segment lost 4 bases and the J segment 4 bases; nucleotides outside the gene matches: 7. This CDR3 is 15 amino acids long. CDR3 amino acids: CASSWGLGPPDTQYF. The DNA of the CDR3 is TGTGCCAGCAGCTGGGGACTAGGTCCCCCAGATACGCAGTATTTT. Based on the CDR3 plus reference TRBV7-2 and TRBJ2-3, the full variable domain is GAGVSQSPSNKVTEKGKDVELRCDPISGHTALYWYRQSLGQGLEFLIYFQGNSAPDKSGLPSDRFSAERTGGSVSTLTIQRTQQEDSAVYLCASSWGLGPPDTQYFGPGTRLTVL.

V usage is TRBV5-1 and J usage is TRBJ2-1, with D unclear. Germline V gene sequence: CDR1 SGHRS, CDR2 YFSETQ. There are 11 residues in the CDR3. V was pared by 4 bases and J by 9 bases, with 8 bases between. CDR3 nucleotide sequence: TGCGCCAGCAGCATTAGGACTGAGCAGTTCTTC. This sequence encodes CASSIRTEQFF.

The chain combines TRBV28 with TRBJ2-4; 8 nucleotides match TRBD1. Germline CDR1 reads MDHEN; CDR2 reads SYDVKM. The trim removed 6 bases at V and 0 bases at J, leaving 10 bases unmatched. The CDR3 runs 17 residues. DNA of the CDR3: TGTGCCAGCAGCCTACCCGGGGACAGGAAAGCCAAAAACATTCAGTACTTC. Translated: CASSLPGDRKAKNIQYF.

This clonotype was picked up a small number of times. This chain links TRBV20-1 with TRBJ2-1, with TRBD2 matching 7 bases. V was pared by 0 bases and J by 1 base, with 9 bases of the junction left unmatched. This CDR3 contains 17 residues. Germline V lookup: CDR1 DFQATT, CDR2 SNEGSKA (reference sequence). The CDR3 bases are TGCAGTGCTAGAGATGGAAGCGGGACGTGGTCCTACAATGAGCAGTTCTTC. This sequence encodes CSARDGSGTWSYNEQFF.

This clonotype occurred many times. The rearrangement links TRBV5-1 to TRBJ1-4; D remains unclear. There are 15 residues in the CDR3. The germline V gene encodes CDR1 SGHRS and CDR2 YFSETQ. The V gene lost 0 bases and the J gene lost 8 bases, with 14 bases spanning the gap. The CDR3 DNA is TGCGCCAGCAGCTTGGGTCCCACGCGGAACGAAAAACTGTTTTTT. Protein: CASSLGPTRNEKLFF.

This rearrangement joins TRBV5-1 to TRBJ1-2, with TRBD1 matching 7 bases. J lost 9 bases, V lost 2 bases, and 4 bases had no gene match. This CDR3 is built from 12 residues. Germline CDR1 is SGHRS and CDR2 is YFSETQ. CDR3 sequence reads: CASSFEGARYTF. In DNA, the CDR3 is TGCGCCAGCAGCTTTGAGGGGGCCCGCTACACCTTC.

This clonotype was observed a handful of times. This chain joins TRBV25-1 and TRBJ2-7, with 10 bases that match TRBD2. The CDR3 contains 13 residues. J gave up 4 bases and V 8 bases, and 5 bases lay outside the gene matches. Germline lookup yields CDR1 MGHDK and CDR2 SYGVNS. This chain's CDR3 is CASGLAGVYEQYF. DNA of the CDR3: TGTGCCAGCGGGCTAGCGGGAGTTTACGAGCAGTACTTC.

Written as DNA, the CDR3 is TGCAGTGCTAGAGATATGGGTACCCCTGGCGGGGATCCCTACGAGCAGTACTTC. Protein: CSARDMGTPGGDPYEQYF. The chain combines TRBV20-1 with TRBJ2-7; a weak D match, TRBD2 (6 bases). The germline V gene has CDR1 DFQATT and CDR2 SNEGSKA (reference sequence). This CDR3 comprises 18 residues. V was cut by 0 bases and J by 2 bases, with 23 bases left in between.

This clonotype turned up a few times. The V and J genes are TRBV5-1 and TRBJ1-1; the D gene is possibly TRBD1 (6 bases). The germline V gene has CDR1 SGHRS and CDR2 YFSETQ. The CDR3 length is 15 residues. The CDR3 sequence is CAISLMRGADTEAFF. Written as DNA, the CDR3 is TGCGCTATCAGCCTGATGAGGGGGGCGGACACTGAAGCTTTCTTT.

This clonotype was counted only a few times. Sequence at one end of the junction differs from germline and may be a read error. The rearrangement joins TRBV7-9 to TRBJ1-5, with D possibly being TRBD1 (5 bases). The V gene's germline CDR1 is SEHNR and CDR2 FQNEAQ (reference sequence). This CDR3 comprises 12 residues. CDR3 sequence reads: CASSLGGTPQTF. In nucleotides, the CDR3 is TGTGCCAGCAGCTTAGGAGGGACCCCTCAGACATTT.

As concerns this clonotype: The germline gene is not matched at one end of the junction; a read error may be the cause. The V call is TRBV10-3, the J call TRBJ2-7, with a tentative D call TRBD1 (5 bases). Germline V gene data show CDR1 as ENHRY and CDR2 as SYGVKD. This CDR3 has 15 residues. CDR3 region: CSITADEDTTYEQYF. DNA for the CDR3: TGTTCCATCACGGCAGACGAGGACACCACCTACGAGCAGTACTTC.

The rearrangement uses TRBV10-3 and TRBJ2-3; 11 bases are a match to TRBD2. The CDR3 spans 16 residues. Germline CDR1 reads ENHRY; CDR2 reads SYGVKD. V lost 5 bases to trimming and J lost 4 bases; unmatched junction nucleotides: 8. The CDR3 sequence is CAISSLTSGRADTQYF. Here the CDR3 DNA reads TGTGCCATCAGTTCCCTAACTAGCGGGAGAGCAGATACGCAGTATTTT.

The V call is TRBV5-1, the J call TRBJ1-1; D unclear. The germline CDR1 and CDR2 sequences are SGHRS and YFSETQ. The CDR3 length is 14 residues. The V end was cut by 2 bases, the J end by 0 bases, with 8 bases between. CDR3 nucleotide sequence: TGCGCCAGCAGCTTCGTCGGGTTGAACACTGAAGCTTTCTTT. Protein product: CASSFVGLNTEAFF. Using reference TRBV5-1 and TRBJ1-1 for the parts outside the CDR3, the full variable domain is KAGVTQTPRYLIKTRGQQVTLSCSPISGHRSVSWYQQTPGQGLQFLFEYFSETQRNKGNFPGRFSGRQFSNSRSEMNVSTLELGDSALYLCASSFVGLNTEAFFGQGTRLTVV.

This clonotype was recorded once. The J gene is TRBJ2-7, the V gene TRBV12-3 or TRBV12-4, with 11 bases lining up with TRBD2. Trimming cost V 2 bases and J 5 bases; bases outside gene matches: 14. The CDR3 has 18 amino acids. This CDR3 reads CASSLFLGTSGSGDEQYF. CDR3 DNA sequence: TGTGCCAGCAGTTTATTCTTGGGGACTAGCGGCTCTGGGGACGAGCAGTACTTC.

This clonotype is a singleton in its sample. The chain couples TRBV29-1 to TRBJ2-5; D is unresolved. The ends were cut back, 4 bases at V and 3 bases at J, with 9 bases in the middle. Germline CDR1 reads SQVTM; CDR2 reads ANQGSEA. The CDR3 runs 12 residues. CDR3 bases: TGCAGCGTTGGTCGTCCGAAAGAGACCCAGTACTTC. Protein product: CSVGRPKETQYF.

This clonotype was observed a handful of times. V gene TRBV5-6 combines with J gene TRBJ2-2; the match to TRBD2 covers 9 bases. Losses at the gene ends were 5 bases for V and 4 bases for J; bases not matched to a gene: 12. The length of the CDR3 is 17 residues. The germline CDR1 and CDR2 sequences are SGHDT and YYEEEE. This chain's CDR3 is CASSKGLAKFGTGELFF. For the CDR3, the DNA is TGTGCCAGCAGTAAGGGACTAGCAAAGTTTGGCACCGGGGAGCTGTTTTTT.

This chain connects TRBV5-1 to TRBJ2-2, with a possible D match to TRBD2 (5 bases). Germline lookup yields CDR1 SGHRS and CDR2 YFSETQ. This CDR3 contains 14 residues. V lost 6 bases, J lost 0 bases, and 9 bases lay in between. In DNA form, the CDR3 reads TGCGCCAGCAACCCAGCGGCGAACACCGGGGAGCTGTTTTTT. This sequence encodes CASNPAANTGELFF.

This clonotype was seen a handful of times. This chain uses TRBV10-3 with TRBJ1-6, with D possibly being TRBD1 (5 bases). The V gene lost 2 bases and the J gene lost 8 bases, with 10 bases spanning the gap. CDR3 length: 14 amino acids. Germline V gives CDR1 ENHRY, CDR2 SYGVKD. The CDR3 spells CAISEVGTYSPLHF. The CDR3 DNA sequence: TGTGCCATCAGTGAGGTCGGGACCTATTCACCCCTCCACTTT.

This clonotype occurred a few times. V is TRBV24-1 and J is TRBJ2-2; perhaps TRBD2 as D (6 bases). V was cut by 8 bases and J by 3 bases, with 12 bases left in between. Germline lookup yields CDR1 KGHDR and CDR2 SFDVKD. The CDR3 consists of 14 residues. CDR3 DNA sequence: TGTGCCACCAACCCGGGAGTCCACACCGGGGAGCTGTTTTTT. Translating gives CATNPGVHTGELFF.

This clonotype was detected only a few times. This sequence joins TRBV27 and TRBJ2-3; a weak D match, TRBD1 (5 bases). Germline V gene data show CDR1 as MNHEY and CDR2 as SMNVEV (reference sequence). Trimming removed 3 bases at V and 5 bases at J, with 15 bases between. The CDR3 sequence is 15 residues long. The CDR3 DNA reads TGTGCCAGCAGTTTCCTCAGGGAAGTGGAAGATACGCAGTATTTT. Protein product: CASSFLREVEDTQYF.

The chain combines TRBV7-2 with TRBJ2-7, with D uncertain. CDR1 and CDR2 (germline): SGHTA, FQGNSA. Trimming took 4 bases from V and 0 from J, leaving 7 bases between them. The CDR3 length is 13 residues. In DNA, the CDR3 is TGTGCCAGCAGCTCGTCCTACTCCTACGAGCAGTACTTC. This gives the protein CASSSSYSYEQYF.

The V gene is TRBV7-2, the J gene TRBJ2-1; D is uncertain. V was clipped by 5 bases and J by 10 bases, with 12 bases between them. The CDR3 loop spans 12 amino acids. Germline CDR1 reads SGHTA; CDR2 reads FQGNSA. CDR3 coding DNA: TGTGCCAGCAGCATGACCGGTGCGGAGCAGTTCTTC. It encodes CASSMTGAEQFF.

V is TRBV5-1 and J is TRBJ2-1; TRBD2 matches 9 bases. V gave up 0 bases and J gave up 5 bases; unmatched junction bases: 6. Per germline, CDR1 SGHRS and CDR2 YFSETQ. The CDR3 length is 16 residues. Here the CDR3 DNA reads TGCGCCAGCAGCTTGGACGGCGGGAGGGCGGACAATGAGCAGTTCTTC. As protein: CASSLDGGRADNEQFF.

The rearrangement uses TRBV20-1 and TRBJ2-1; 11 nucleotides align to TRBD2. CDR3 size: 16 residues. V shed 4 bases, J shed 0 bases, and the junction held 5 bases outside the gene matches. Looked up from germline, CDR1 is DFQATT and CDR2 is SNEGSKA (reference sequence). In DNA form, the CDR3 reads TGCAGTGCTAAGGGACTAGCGGCGATCTCCTACAATGAGCAGTTCTTC. As protein: CSAKGLAAISYNEQFF.

This clonotype appeared a single time. The gene calls are TRBV5-1 and TRBJ2-1, with D perhaps matching TRBD1 (5 bases). CDR1 and CDR2 (germline): SGHRS, YFSETQ. This CDR3 spans 16 amino acids. V lost 1 base, J lost 5 bases, and 16 bases lay in between. In DNA, the CDR3 is TGCGCCAGCAGCTTGAGGGTGCAGGGCATCAACAATGAGCAGTTCTTC. It yields the protein CASSLRVQGINNEQFF. The entire variable domain, with the rest obtained from reference TRBV5-1 and TRBJ2-1, is as follows: KAGVTQTPRYLIKTRGQQVTLSCSPISGHRSVSWYQQTPGQGLQFLFEYFSETQRNKGNFPGRFSGRQFSNSRSEMNVSTLELGDSALYLCASSLRVQGINNEQFFGPGTRLTVL.

V usage is TRBV7-9 and J usage is TRBJ2-5; D uncertain. Germline V gives CDR1 SEHNR, CDR2 FQNEAQ (reference sequence). Trimming removed 4 bases at V and 2 bases at J, with 11 bases between. The CDR3 consists of 14 residues. The CDR3 region is CASSSYGLQETQYF. Written as DNA, the CDR3 is TGTGCCAGCAGCTCCTATGGGCTGCAAGAGACCCAGTACTTC.